The following is a T cell receptor (beta chain) sequence with its context. The data were taken from a study of control samples from healthy donors and cancer patients. V was trimmed by 5 bases and J by 6 bases, leaving 13 bases between them. From germline, CDR1 is MNHNY and CDR2 SVGAGI (reference sequence). The CDR3 has 14 residues. Libraries were prepared by immunoSEQ multiplex PCR; TCRdb keeps only in-frame clonotypes and omits some of them. The data show 150,000 or so clones, 80% to 90% seen once. This TCR derives from a woman under 40 in good health. Input material: blood. This chain joins TRBV6-6 and TRBJ2-2; perhaps D is TRBD1 or TRBD2 (5 bases each). CDR3 sequence (DNA): TGTGCCAGCAGTACGGGGCTAATCGCCGGGGAGCTGTTTTTT. It codes for CASSTGLIAGELFF.